This record concerns one TCR beta chain sequence. Its antigen is not identified. The record originates from a study of tumor and adjacent non-tumor tissue in lung cancer. Three rounds of nested PCR, following a modified ARM-PCR protocol, produced the TCRbeta library. TCRdb reanalysed the multiplex PCR reads using MiXCR and keeps one entry per CDR3 protein. The table records 70,000 or so distinct CDR3 sequences, 60% of them present only once. This sample's RNA came from whole unsorted tissue. Between August and November 2014, newly diagnosed, chemotherapy-naive lung cancer patients underwent thoracic surgery in China. Study conclusions and caveats: Normal lung showed higher cumulative top 100 clone frequency than tumor.

The CDR3 length is 15 residues. Deletions cut 5 bases from V and 2 bases from J, with 14 bases between. Germline V gene lookup returns CDR1 MDHEN and CDR2 SYDVKM. The TCR sequence derives from a man in his forties or fifties with non-small cell lung cancer. The chain combines TRBV28 with TRBJ2-3; a possible D gene is TRBD1 (5 bases). Sequenced: lung tumor tissue. The CDR3 reads CASSNQGSYTDTQYF. The CDR3 nucleotides read TGTGCCAGCAGTAACCAGGGCAGTTACACAGATACGCAGTATTTT.